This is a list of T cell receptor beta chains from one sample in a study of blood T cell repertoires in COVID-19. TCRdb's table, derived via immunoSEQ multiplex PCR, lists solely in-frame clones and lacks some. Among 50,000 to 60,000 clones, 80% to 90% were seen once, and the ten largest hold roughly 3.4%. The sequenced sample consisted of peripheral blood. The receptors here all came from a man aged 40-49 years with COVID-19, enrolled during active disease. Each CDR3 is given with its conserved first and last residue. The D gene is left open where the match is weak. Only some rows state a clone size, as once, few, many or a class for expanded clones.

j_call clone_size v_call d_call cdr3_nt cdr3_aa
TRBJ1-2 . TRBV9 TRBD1 TGTGCCAGCAGCGTAGGGGATGGGCCAGACAGGGGGAACTATGGCTACACCTTC CASSVGDGPDRGNYGYTF
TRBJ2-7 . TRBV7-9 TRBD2 TGTGCCAGCAGCTACCGAACCGGGACTAGGGAGTACGAGCAGTACTTC CASSYRTGTREYEQYF
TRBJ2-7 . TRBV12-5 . TGTGCTAGTGGGATACAGGGCTCCTACGAGCAGTACTTC CASGIQGSYEQYF
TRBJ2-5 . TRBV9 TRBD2 TGTGCCAGCAGCGAGCGGGGGGGGTACCAAGAGACCCAGTACTTC CASSERGGYQETQYF
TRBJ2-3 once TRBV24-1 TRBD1 TGTGCCACCAGTGATTTGGCCGGGACAGGGCACAGCACAGATACGCAGTATTTT CATSDLAGTGHSTDTQYF
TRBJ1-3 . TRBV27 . TGTGCCAGCAGTTCCCCCAATGAAAACAGGGACTCTGGAAACACCATATATTTT CASSSPNENRDSGNTIYF
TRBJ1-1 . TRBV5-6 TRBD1 TGTGCCAGCAGCCGGACAGGGGCGAACACTGAAGCTTTCTTT CASSRTGANTEAFF
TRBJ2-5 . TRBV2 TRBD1 TGTGCCAGCAGGAGGGACAGGGGGCGACAAGAGACCCAGTACTTC CASRRDRGRQETQYF
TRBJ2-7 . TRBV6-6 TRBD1 TGTGCCAGCAGTTACTCTACGGGACAGTTCTACGAGCAGTACTTC CASSYSTGQFYEQYF
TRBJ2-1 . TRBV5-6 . TGTGCCAGTGTCCGGGTCGACTCCTACAATGAGCAGTTCTTC CASVRVDSYNEQFF
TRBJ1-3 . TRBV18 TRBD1 TGTGCCAGCTCACCCCCACAGGGGGCAGAAAGAGGAAACACCATATATTTT CASSPPQGAERGNTIYF
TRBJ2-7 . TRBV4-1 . TGCGCCAGCAGCCAAGGAGTAGCGCCATCCTACGAGCAGTACTTC CASSQGVAPSYEQYF
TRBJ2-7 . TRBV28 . TGTGCCAGCAGAGAAACAGGTGCTAAAGGCTACGAGCAGTACTTC CASRETGAKGYEQYF
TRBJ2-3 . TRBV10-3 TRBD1 TGTGCCATCAGTGACTTAGGGGGCTCGAGCACAGATACGCAGTATTTT CAISDLGGSSTDTQYF
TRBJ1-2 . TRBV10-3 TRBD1 TGTGCCATCAGTGAGGAAAGGGGGCAGGTCTATGGCTACACCTTC CAISEERGQVYGYTF
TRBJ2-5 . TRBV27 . TGTGCCAGCAGTTTGGCGCCAGGCGGGTGGGAGACCCAGTACTTC CASSLAPGGWETQYF
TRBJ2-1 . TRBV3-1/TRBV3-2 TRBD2 TGTGCCAGCAGCCAAGATTTGGGTAGTCGACTAGCCCCCGGGAATGAGCAGTTCTTC CASSQDLGSRLAPGNEQFF
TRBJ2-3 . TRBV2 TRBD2 TGTGCCAGCAGTGTTCAACTAGCGGGTGTCACAGATACGCAGTATTTT CASSVQLAGVTDTQYF
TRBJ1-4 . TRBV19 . TGTGCCAGTAGTATTCAGGGTACAACTAATGAAAAACTGTTTTTT CASSIQGTTNEKLFF
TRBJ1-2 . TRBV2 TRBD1 TGTGCCAGCAGTCTCGGTGGACAGGGAGGAGGCTACACCTTC CASSLGGQGGGYTF
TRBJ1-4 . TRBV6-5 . TGTGCCAGCTGCGGTAAACCCCAAGAAAAACTGTTTTTT CASCGKPQEKLFF
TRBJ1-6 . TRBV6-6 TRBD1 TGTGCCAGCAGTTATCGAGACAGGGGAGGTTCACCCCTCCACTTT CASSYRDRGGSPLHF
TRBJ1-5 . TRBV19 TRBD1 TGTGCCAGTAGTATGGGAGACAGGGGCAATCAGCCCCAGCATTTT CASSMGDRGNQPQHF
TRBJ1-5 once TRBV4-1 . TGCGCCAGCAGCCTTCAGGGTTTTACTCAGCCCCAGCATTTT CASSLQGFTQPQHF
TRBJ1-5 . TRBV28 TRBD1 TGTGCCAGCAGTTTAAACCTCGGACAGGGAGGTCAGCCCCAGCATTTT CASSLNLGQGGQPQHF
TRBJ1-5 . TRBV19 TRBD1 TGTGCCAGTAGTGGACAGGCGGGGCAGCCCCAGCATTTT CASSGQAGQPQHF
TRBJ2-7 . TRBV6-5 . TGTGCCAGCAGTTTCGATAGCGACGAGCAGTACTTC CASSFDSDEQYF